This TCR beta chain originates from a study of blood T cell repertoires in COVID-19. Study summary: T cells, B-cell-depleted T cells, or PBMCs provided the cDNA or gDNA that served as material.

This clone has just a few counts. CDR3 length equals 17 residues. Trimming took 2 bases from V and 0 from J, leaving 16 bases between them. Germline CDR1 is SGDLS and CDR2 is YYNGEE. Original processing notes: Amplification of reference gene primers provided the estimated nucleated cell counts. The method was immunoSEQ multiplex PCR; TCRdb's version includes in-frame clones alone and lacks a portion of them. D and trimming come from the DNA, and the V and J calls and clone size come from that table. The data hold approximately 89,000 clones, with roughly 80% observed a single time. V gene TRBV9 combines with J gene TRBJ2-3, with unresolved D. What was sequenced was peripheral blood. The sequence was collected from a human donor in a cohort sampled during active COVID-19. Here the CDR3 reads CASSVSAGTTSTDTQYF. The CDR3 DNA reads as TGTGCCAGCAGCGTCTCGGCAGGAACCACTAGCACAGATACGCAGTATTTT.